The 3 T cell receptor beta chains presented below share a single source sample, sequenced in a study of response to subunit inactivated influenza vaccine. Via MiXCR, TCRdb re-called the RT-PCR reads, giving one row per CDR3 protein. In the table there are around 570,000 distinct CDR3 sequences, approximately 10% of which are singletons. This sample was shared with a second study, whose subject was T cells expressing NK-cell markers. From that study: TCR beta libraries carry UMIs added by 5'RACE template switching.

The source was PBMCs from blood, collected on the day of vaccination. The receptors were gathered from a man aged 45 to 65 who received an inactivated influenza vaccine.

This clonotype was found a few times. The rearrangement links TRBV7-9 to TRBJ2-6; TRBD1 matches at 9 bases. The CDR3 is made up of 17 amino acids. Germline trimming cut 2 bases from V and 3 bases from J; bases unmatched to any gene: 5. Germline V gives CDR1 SEHNR, CDR2 FQNEAQ (reference sequence). CDR3 coding DNA: TGTGCCAGCAGCTTAAAGGACAGGGGATATGGGGCCAACGTCCTGACTTTC. Translation gives CASSLKDRGYGANVLTF.

This clonotype was picked up a small number of times. The gene calls are TRBV27 and TRBJ2-5; TRBD1 or TRBD2 may be the D gene (7 bases each). Germline assignment: CDR1 MNHEY and CDR2 SMNVEV (reference sequence). The CDR3 totals 16 residues. V lost 4 bases to trimming and J lost 2 bases, with 17 bases between them. In DNA, the CDR3 is TGTGCCAGCAGTTGGGGGCAGGGGGGGGGTCAAGAGACCCAGTACTTC. Amino acid sequence: CASSWGQGGGQETQYF.

The chain links TRBV3-1 to TRBJ2-1; TRBD2 matches 14 bases. V gave up 4 bases and J gave up 7 bases; unmatched junction bases: 9. This CDR3 has 17 amino acids. CDR1 is LGHDT and CDR2 is YNNKEL in the germline V gene (reference sequence). Written as DNA, the CDR3 is TGTGCCAGCAGCCTAGGACTAGCGGGGGGCCTGTTGAATGAGCAGTTCTTC. Translating it yields CASSLGLAGGLLNEQFF.